A selection of T cell receptor beta chains follows, all from one sample in a study of shared T cell receptors in the human thymus. The data were produced by immunoSEQ multiplex PCR, yet TCRdb's version contains in-frame clones alone and is incomplete. The profile covers 500,000 to 750,000 clones, with roughly 90% appearing a single time and over 0.008% taken by the ten largest. The sample was also reused in another study, on human thymus T cells.

The sequenced sample consisted of thymocytes. These receptors originate from a boy under three years old with a congenital heart defect. The CDR3 runs from the conserved cysteine through the conserved F or W. D genes are given only for firm matches. Expanded clones are given a class, and other clones once, few, many or no size at all.

-,TRBJ2-3,TRBV15,TRBD2,TGTGCCACCAGCAGAGATTACAGCGGGATCTCGACAGATACGCAGTATTTT,CATSRDYSGISTDTQYF
few,TRBJ2-7,TRBV27,TRBD2,TGTGCCAGCAGTTCCGGACTAGCGATGGACGAGCAGTACTTC,CASSSGLAMDEQYF
-,TRBJ2-5,TRBV11-3,TRBD1,TGTGCCAGCAGCATCGGGACAGGGGGCGAGACGGAGACCCAGTACTTC,CASSIGTGGETETQYF
-,TRBJ2-7,TRBV11-2,-,TGTGCCAGCAGCTTAGCGAGTGGCAGGGTGAGCCACGAGCAGTACTTC,CASSLASGRVSHEQYF
-,TRBJ1-3,TRBV6-5,TRBD1,TGTGCCAGCAGCGGCAGGGGGGACACCATATATTTT,CASSGRGDTIYF
-,TRBJ1-5,TRBV4-2,-,TGTGCCAGCAGCCGGGCGGAAGGGGAGGGAAGCAATCAGCCCCAGCATTTT,CASSRAEGEGSNQPQHF
once,TRBJ2-7,TRBV5-8,TRBD2,TGTGCCAGCAGCGTCGCCGGGACTAGCGAAACCTACGAGCAGTACTTC,CASSVAGTSETYEQYF
-,TRBJ2-1,TRBV7-9,TRBD2,TGTGCCAGCAGCTTCCCCTGGACTAGCGGCCACAATGAAGTGCAGTTCTTC,CASSFPWTSGHNEVQFF
-,TRBJ2-1,TRBV23-1,-,TGCGCCAGCAGTCAACCGACTTTGACGACAGGTCCCCCAGGATTACACTACAATGAGCAGTTCTTC,CASSQPTLTTGPPGLHYNEQFF
-,TRBJ2-1,TRBV27,TRBD2,TGTGCCAGCGGAGGGACTAGCGGGAGCCACAATGAGCAGTTCTTC,CASGGTSGSHNEQFF
-,TRBJ1-2,TRBV28,TRBD1,TGTGCCAGCAGCAGCACAGGGGGCGGCATGCCCCCTCTGTCTGATGGCTACACCTTC,CASSSTGGGMPPLSDGYTF
-,TRBJ1-6,TRBV5-1,TRBD1,TGCGCCAGCAGCGCCGGTACCACGACAGGGGTTAATTCACCCCTCCACTTT,CASSAGTTTGVNSPLHF
-,TRBJ1-1,TRBV6-4,-,TGTGCCAGCAACCTTTTCGGAGCTACGAACACTGAAGCTTTCTTT,CASNLFGATNTEAFF
-,TRBJ2-1,TRBV28,TRBD2,TGTGCCAGCAGTTTAAGGCGGACTAGCGGTGGGGATGAGCAGTTCTTC,CASSLRRTSGGDEQFF
-,TRBJ2-7,TRBV7-2,-,TGTGCCAGCAGACCGGGCCCAGGGCCTTGGGAGCAGTACTTC,CASRPGPGPWEQYF
-,TRBJ1-5,TRBV15,TRBD1,TGTGCCACCAGCCGGGACAGGGGGCGCGGGAGCAATCAGCCCCAGCATTTT,CATSRDRGRGSNQPQHF
-,TRBJ2-7,TRBV5-1,TRBD2,TGCGCCAGCAGCCTAGGGACTATGGGCGAGCAGTACTTC,CASSLGTMGEQYF
-,TRBJ2-5,TRBV28,TRBD2,TGTGCCAGCAGTCCGGGACTAGTCAAAGAGACCCAGTACTTC,CASSPGLVKETQYF
-,TRBJ2-2,TRBV27,-,TGTGCCAGCAGTCCAGGCGCCAACACCGGGGAGCTGTTTTTT,CASSPGANTGELFF
-,TRBJ2-3,TRBV10-3,-,TGTGCGGCCCGGCCCCTTGGCGGAGATACGCAGTATTTT,CAARPLGGDTQYF
-,TRBJ2-7,TRBV6-5,TRBD2,TGTGCCAGCAGTTACTCGACTCTAGCGGCCGATCGGTACTTC,CASSYSTLAADRYF
-,TRBJ2-1,TRBV7-9,-,TGTGCCAGCAGCCAAAACCGGGGGGACAAACACGAGCAGTTCTTC,CASSQNRGDKHEQFF
once,TRBJ1-2,TRBV5-6,-,TGTGCCAGCAGCTCCTACAGCTATGGCTACACCTTC,CASSSYSYGYTF
once,TRBJ2-7,TRBV6-1,TRBD2,TGTGCCAGCAGAGAACCGGGACTAGCGGGATTACACGAGCAGTACTTC,CASREPGLAGLHEQYF
-,TRBJ2-1,TRBV19,TRBD2,TGTGCCAGTATCAAATTCAGGACTAGCGGGGCCTCCCCCATGACGGATGAGCAGTTCTTC,CASIKFRTSGASPMTDEQFF
-,TRBJ2-5,TRBV28,TRBD1,TGTGCCAGCAGTTTATGCTCAATAGGACAGGGGGCGCGGGAGACCCAGTACTTC,CASSLCSIGQGARETQYF
-,TRBJ1-4,TRBV10-3,-,TGTGCCATCAGTGAGTCGAATTTACGGGAGATTAATGAAAAACTGTTTTTT,CAISESNLREINEKLFF
-,TRBJ2-7,TRBV7-6,-,TGTGCCAGCAGCTTAGTCGCGGGCTCCTACGAGCAGTACTTC,CASSLVAGSYEQYF
once,TRBJ1-3,TRBV28,-,TGTGCCAGCAGCGCTAGGACAGACTCTGGAAACACCATATATTTT,CASSARTDSGNTIYF
-,TRBJ1-5,TRBV18,TRBD1,TGTGCCAGCTCCCCGGGACAGGGAGGGGAGCCCCAGCATTTT,CASSPGQGGEPQHF
-,TRBJ2-1,TRBV19,TRBD2,TGTGCCAGTAGTATAGTTGGACTAGCGGGGAAAAATGAGCAGTTCTTC,CASSIVGLAGKNEQFF
-,TRBJ2-7,TRBV4-3,TRBD2,TGCGCCAGCAGCCAAGACCGGGAGGGGAGGGAGCAGTACTTC,CASSQDREGREQYF
-,TRBJ2-3,TRBV4-2,TRBD2,TGTGCCAGCAGCCGAAATTTCGGGACTAGCGGGACCCCGGATGGAGATACGCAGTATTTT,CASSRNFGTSGTPDGDTQYF
-,TRBJ2-7,TRBV28,TRBD1,TGTGCCAGCAGCCCCCCGGGACAGGGCCCCTACGAGCAGTACTTC,CASSPPGQGPYEQYF
-,TRBJ2-7,TRBV30,-,TGTGCCATAGGACTATTTTCCTACGAGCAGTACTTC,CAIGLFSYEQYF
-,TRBJ2-7,TRBV29-1,TRBD2,TGCAGCGTTGGCCGGGGGGTGGGCAGGGAAGTCTACGAGCAGTACTTC,CSVGRGVGREVYEQYF
-,TRBJ1-2,TRBV9,-,TGTGCCAGCAGCGTAGTAAACAGAGTCTCCTATGGCTACACCTTC,CASSVVNRVSYGYTF
-,TRBJ2-1,TRBV11-2,TRBD1,TGTGCCAGCAGCTTCACGGCGCAGGGGGCGAGAAATGAGCAGTTCTTC,CASSFTAQGARNEQFF
-,TRBJ2-3,TRBV7-2,TRBD1,TGTGCCAGCAGCTTAGGGTCAGGGGGCGCAGATACGCAGTATTTT,CASSLGSGGADTQYF
-,TRBJ1-5,TRBV27,-,TGTGCCAGCAGCCCGACAGCAGAACTCAATCAGCCCCAGCATTTT,CASSPTAELNQPQHF
-,TRBJ2-7,TRBV28,-,TGTGCCAGCAGCGCGGGACAGACCTACGAGCAGTACTTC,CASSAGQTYEQYF